This T cell receptor (beta chain) was identified during a study of identical twins. As regards this clonotype: Antigen unknown.

Germline lookup yields CDR1 DFQATT and CDR2 SNEGSKA (reference sequence). V lost 1 base and J lost 0, with 10 bases in between. This CDR3 has 15 amino acids. Points from the study as a whole: Twins shared out-of-frame alpha sequences with excess low generation probability.

TCRdb re-called the 5' RACE reads with MiXCR, one entry per CDR3 protein. The data contain roughly 490,000 distinct CDR3 sequences, about 13% of them seen just once; the ten biggest clones take up approximately 0.98%. The sample was also reused in another study, on yellow fever vaccine responses in identical twins. That paper notes: Twin vaccine T cell responses reportedly seemed partly convergent, partly personalized.

The chain recombines TRBV20-1 with TRBJ2-4; the D is unclear. The sequenced sample consisted of CD4+ T cells sorted from blood. This receptor was identified in a woman aged 18-29 years in good health. The CDR3 loop reads CSARAQELAKNIQYF. Here the CDR3 DNA reads TGCAGTGCTAGAGCTCAAGAACTAGCCAAAAACATTCAGTACTTC.